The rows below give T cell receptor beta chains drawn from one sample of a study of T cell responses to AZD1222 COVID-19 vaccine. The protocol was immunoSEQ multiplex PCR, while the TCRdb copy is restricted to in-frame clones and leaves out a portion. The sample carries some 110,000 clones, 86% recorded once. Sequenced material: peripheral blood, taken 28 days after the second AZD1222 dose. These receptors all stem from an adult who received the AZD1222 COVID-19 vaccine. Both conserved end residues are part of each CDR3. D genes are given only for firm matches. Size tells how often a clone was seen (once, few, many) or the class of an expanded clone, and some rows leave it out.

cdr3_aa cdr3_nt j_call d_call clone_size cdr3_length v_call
CASSETGGAGQPQHF TGTGCCAGCAGCGAGACAGGGGGCGCAGGCCAGCCCCAGCATTTT TRBJ1-5 TRBD1 NA 15 TRBV7-8
CASRGPGTAKETQYF TGTGCCAGCAGGGGACCCGGGACAGCAAAAGAGACCCAGTACTTC TRBJ2-5 TRBD1 NA 15 TRBV2
CATSRDWTGQYSGANVLTF TGTGCCACCAGCAGGGACTGGACAGGACAATACTCTGGGGCCAACGTCCTGACTTTC TRBJ2-6 TRBD1 few 19 TRBV15
CSASNLAESSYEQYF TGCAGTGCTAGTAACCTAGCGGAGAGCTCCTACGAGCAGTACTTC TRBJ2-7 TRBD2 NA 15 TRBV20-1
CASNPTGAPYNEQFF TGTGCCAGCAACCCGACAGGCGCTCCCTACAATGAGCAGTTCTTC TRBJ2-1 NA NA 15 TRBV2
CASSRSRDRVGTEAFF TGTGCCAGCAGCCGGTCCCGGGACAGGGTTGGCACTGAAGCTTTCTTT TRBJ1-1 TRBD1 NA 16 TRBV7-9
CASSEVADNEQFF TGTGCCAGCAGTGAAGTGGCAGACAATGAGCAGTTCTTC TRBJ2-1 NA NA 13 TRBV6-1
CATLGPEKLFF TGTGCAACATTAGGCCCGGAAAAACTGTTTTTT TRBJ1-4 NA NA 11 TRBV6-5
CASTREWGGPVNYGYTF TGTGCCAGTACCCGAGAATGGGGAGGGCCCGTTAACTATGGCTACACCTTC TRBJ1-2 NA NA 17 TRBV19
CASSFGGTGPGGSPLHF TGCGCCAGCAGTTTTGGGGGCACGGGGCCGGGCGGATCACCCCTCCACTTT TRBJ1-6 NA NA 17 TRBV4-1
CASRWRDQETQYF TGTGCCAGTAGGTGGAGGGATCAAGAGACCCAGTACTTC TRBJ2-5 NA NA 13 TRBV19
CASSENGGRRAGELFF TGTGCCAGCAGTGAAAACGGGGGGCGCAGGGCCGGGGAGCTGTTTTTT TRBJ2-2 NA NA 16 TRBV6-1
CASSEDLGQYAGNTIYF TGTGCCAGCAGTGAAGATCTGGGACAATATGCTGGAAACACCATATATTTT TRBJ1-3 NA NA 17 TRBV6-1
CASSQGGMVQETQYF TGTGCCAGCAGCCAGGGGGGGATGGTTCAAGAGACCCAGTACTTC TRBJ2-5 TRBD2 NA 15 TRBV14
CASSLAAGNTIYF TGTGCCAGCAGCTTGGCAGCTGGAAACACCATATATTTT TRBJ1-3 NA NA 13 TRBV7-9
CASSLRQRGTEAFF TGTGCCAGCAGCTTGAGGCAGCGGGGCACTGAAGCTTTCTTT TRBJ1-1 NA NA 14 TRBV5-5
CASSQEDGRLYGYTF TGCGCCAGCAGCCAAGAGGACGGGAGGCTCTATGGCTACACCTTC TRBJ1-2 NA NA 15 TRBV4-3
CASSKARGTQYF TGTGCCAGTAGTAAGGCCAGGGGAACGCAGTATTTT TRBJ2-3 NA few 12 TRBV19
CASSIPGTSHEQYF TGTGCCAGTAGTATACCCGGGACTAGCCACGAGCAGTACTTC TRBJ2-7 TRBD2 NA 14 TRBV19
CSVDTLNTEAFF TGCAGCGTTGACACATTAAACACTGAAGCTTTCTTT TRBJ1-1 NA NA 12 TRBV29-1
CAISESGGNQPQHF TGTGCCATCAGTGAGTCCGGCGGAAATCAGCCCCAGCATTTT TRBJ1-5 NA NA 14 TRBV10-3
CAWSGLAGLNTGELFF TGTGCCTGGAGTGGACTAGCGGGCCTGAACACCGGGGAGCTGTTTTTT TRBJ2-2 TRBD2 NA 16 TRBV30
CASSLRETQYF TGCGCCAGCAGCCTTAGGGAGACCCAGTACTTC TRBJ2-5 NA NA 11 TRBV4-1
CASSQLANSGNTIYF TGTGCCAGCAGCCAATTAGCAAACTCTGGAAACACCATATATTTT TRBJ1-3 NA NA 15 TRBV3-1/TRBV3-2
CASSSGEFTEAFF TGTGCCAGCAGTTCTGGTGAGTTCACTGAAGCTTTCTTT TRBJ1-1 NA NA 13 TRBV27
CASSSPDRDYEQYF TGTGCCAGCAGCTCGCCCGACAGGGACTACGAGCAGTACTTC TRBJ2-7 TRBD1 once 14 TRBV7-9
CASSYRRASGRADTQYF TGTGCCAGCAGCTATCGCCGGGCTTCAGGGAGGGCAGATACGCAGTATTTT TRBJ2-3 TRBD2 few 17 TRBV7-2
CASSVGSSGRVYEQYF TGTGCCAGCAGCGTAGGCTCTAGCGGGAGAGTCTACGAGCAGTACTTC TRBJ2-7 TRBD2 NA 16 TRBV9
CASSSVQLRWDTEAFF TGTGCCAGCAGTTCTGTACAGCTAAGGTGGGACACTGAAGCTTTCTTT TRBJ1-1 NA NA 16 TRBV6-6
CASSQDLETQYF TGTGCCAGCAGTCAGGATTTGGAGACCCAGTACTTC TRBJ2-5 NA NA 12 TRBV2
CASRLQGADEQYF TGTGCCAGCAGGCTCCAGGGGGCCGACGAGCAGTACTTC TRBJ2-7 TRBD1 NA 13 TRBV6-5
CASSPGTEDIYGYTF TGTGCCAGCAGCCCCGGGACGGAAGATATCTATGGCTACACCTTC TRBJ1-2 NA NA 15 TRBV27
CASSAGTDYGYTF TGTGCCAGCAGTGCGGGCACCGACTATGGCTACACCTTC TRBJ1-2 NA NA 13 TRBV2
CATKAGEETQYF TGTGCCACCAAAGCGGGGGAAGAGACCCAGTACTTC TRBJ2-5 TRBD2 once 12 TRBV27
CASRTSGGQETQYF TGCGCCAGCAGGACTAGCGGGGGCCAAGAGACCCAGTACTTC TRBJ2-5 TRBD2 few 14 TRBV5-1
CASSWDTRGTEAFF TGCGCCAGCAGCTGGGACACGCGGGGGACTGAAGCTTTCTTT TRBJ1-1 NA NA 14 TRBV5-1
CASSFNILAGPQETQYF TGTGCCAGCAGCTTCAATATACTAGCGGGGCCCCAAGAGACCCAGTACTTC TRBJ2-5 TRBD2 NA 17 TRBV5-5
CASSASTGGRNTIYF TGTGCCAGCAGCGCTTCGACAGGGGGCAGAAACACCATATATTTT TRBJ1-3 TRBD1 NA 15 TRBV9
CASKVGVRGAYEQYF TGTGCCAGCAAGGTTGGTGTTCGGGGGGCCTACGAGCAGTACTTC TRBJ2-7 TRBD2 NA 15 TRBV2
CASSLGATGSTDTQYF TGCGCCAGCAGCTTGGGGGCGACAGGTAGCACAGATACGCAGTATTTT TRBJ2-3 NA once 16 TRBV5-1
CASRQAGASTEAFF TGTGCCAGCAGGCAAGCAGGGGCGAGCACTGAAGCTTTCTTT TRBJ1-1 NA NA 14 TRBV6-5